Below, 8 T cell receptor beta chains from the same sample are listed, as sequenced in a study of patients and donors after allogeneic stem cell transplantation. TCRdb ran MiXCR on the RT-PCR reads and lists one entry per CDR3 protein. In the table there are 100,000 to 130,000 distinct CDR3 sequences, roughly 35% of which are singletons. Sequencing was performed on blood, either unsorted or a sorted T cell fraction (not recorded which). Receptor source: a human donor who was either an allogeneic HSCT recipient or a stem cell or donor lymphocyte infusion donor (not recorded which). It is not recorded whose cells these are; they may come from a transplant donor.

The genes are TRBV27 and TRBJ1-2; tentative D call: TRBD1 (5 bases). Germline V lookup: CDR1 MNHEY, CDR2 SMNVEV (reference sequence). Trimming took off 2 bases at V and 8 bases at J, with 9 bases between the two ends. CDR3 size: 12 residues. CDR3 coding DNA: TGTGCCAGCAGTTTAAAGGGGCAGGGCTACACCTTC. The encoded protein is CASSLKGQGYTF.

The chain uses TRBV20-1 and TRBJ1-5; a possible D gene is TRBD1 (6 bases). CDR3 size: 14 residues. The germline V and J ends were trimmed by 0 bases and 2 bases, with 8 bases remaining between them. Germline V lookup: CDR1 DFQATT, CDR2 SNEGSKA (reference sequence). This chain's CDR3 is CSAREGGGNQPQHF. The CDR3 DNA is TGCAGTGCTAGAGAAGGGGGGGGCAATCAGCCCCAGCATTTT.

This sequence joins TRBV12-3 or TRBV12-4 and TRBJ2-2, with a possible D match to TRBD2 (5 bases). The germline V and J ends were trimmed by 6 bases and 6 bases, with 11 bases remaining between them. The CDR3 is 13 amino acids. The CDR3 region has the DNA TGTGCCAGCAGCCCACTAGTCCCCGGGGAGCTGTTTTTT. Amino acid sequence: CASSPLVPGELFF.

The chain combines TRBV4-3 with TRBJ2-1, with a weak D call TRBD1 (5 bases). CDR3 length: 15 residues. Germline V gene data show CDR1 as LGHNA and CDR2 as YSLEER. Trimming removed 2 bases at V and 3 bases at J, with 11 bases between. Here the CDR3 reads CASSQRHRGYNEQFF. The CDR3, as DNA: TGCGCCAGCAGCCAAAGACATAGGGGCTACAATGAGCAGTTCTTC.

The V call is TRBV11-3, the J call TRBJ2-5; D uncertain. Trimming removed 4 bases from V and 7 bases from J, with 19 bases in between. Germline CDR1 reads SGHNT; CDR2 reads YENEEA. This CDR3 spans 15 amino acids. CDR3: CASSSPWDGSGTQYF. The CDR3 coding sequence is TGTGCCAGCAGCTCCCCGTGGGATGGTTCAGGGACCCAGTACTTC.

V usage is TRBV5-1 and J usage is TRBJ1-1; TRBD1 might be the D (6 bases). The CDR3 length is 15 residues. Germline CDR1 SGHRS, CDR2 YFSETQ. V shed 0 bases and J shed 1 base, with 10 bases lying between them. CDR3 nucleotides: TGCGCCAGCAGCTTGGTTGCCAGGGGGAACACTGAAGCTTTCTTT. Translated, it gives CASSLVARGNTEAFF.

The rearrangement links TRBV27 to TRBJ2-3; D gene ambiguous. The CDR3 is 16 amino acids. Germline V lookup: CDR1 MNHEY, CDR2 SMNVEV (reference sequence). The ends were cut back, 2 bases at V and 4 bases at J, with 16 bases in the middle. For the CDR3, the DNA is TGTGCCAGCAGTTTAAGCTTGAGTTTGTGGGCAGATACGCAGTATTTT. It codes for CASSLSLSLWADTQYF.

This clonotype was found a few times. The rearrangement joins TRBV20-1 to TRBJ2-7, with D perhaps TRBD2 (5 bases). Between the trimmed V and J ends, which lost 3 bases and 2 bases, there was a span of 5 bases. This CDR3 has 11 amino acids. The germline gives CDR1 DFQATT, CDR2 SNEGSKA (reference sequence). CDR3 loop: CSASGTYEQYF. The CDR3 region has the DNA TGCAGTGCTAGCGGGACCTACGAGCAGTACTTC.